The rows below give T cell receptor beta chains drawn from one sample of a study of T-cell reconstitution after alpha-beta-depleted transplantation in children. Via MiXCR, TCRdb re-called the PCR reads, giving one row per CDR3 protein. The top ten clones hold about 9.1% of a sample with some 300,000 distinct CDR3 sequences, roughly 8.2% of them seen once. The specimen was peripheral blood, collected 360 days after TCRalphabeta/CD19-depleted stem cell transplant. All receptors derive from a female patient younger than 10 who had a stem cell transplant for Fanconi anemia, so the T cells may come from the graft donor. Both conserved end residues are part of each CDR3. A D gene is named only where the DNA matches it firmly. Not every row has a clone size; where given, it reads once, few, many or a size class.

size	V	D	J	DNA	CDR3
few	TRBV7-8	.	TRBJ1-3	TGTGCCAGCAGCTTAGTGTTTCAGGACTCTGGAAACACCATATATTTT	CASSLVFQDSGNTIYF
few	TRBV2	TRBD1	TRBJ1-5	TGTGCCAGCAGTCCGCGGACAGGGGACCAGCCCCAGCATTTT	CASSPRTGDQPQHF
many	TRBV11-2	.	TRBJ2-2	TGTGCCAGCAACCACGACGGAACCGGGGAGCTGTTTTTT	CASNHDGTGELFF
many	TRBV12-3/TRBV12-4	.	TRBJ1-1	TGTGCCAGCAGATATACAGGTTTCTCTAAGGGGGCTGAAGCTTTCTTT	CASRYTGFSKGAEAFF
many	TRBV12-3/TRBV12-4	.	TRBJ2-7	TGTGCCAGCAGTTTAACGGGGGCGGGAGAGCAGTACTTC	CASSLTGAGEQYF
.	TRBV7-3	.	TRBJ2-1	TGTGCCAGCAGCTTAGGCCAGGGTTATGAGCAGTTCTTC	CASSLGQGYEQFF
many	TRBV5-1	.	TRBJ2-1	TGCGCCAGCAGCCCTCGACCGTTCTCCTACAATGAGCAGTTCTTC	CASSPRPFSYNEQFF
many	TRBV6-5	.	TRBJ1-2	TGTGCCAGCACCAGAGGGGTCTATGGCTACACCTTC	CASTRGVYGYTF
few	TRBV28	TRBD2	TRBJ2-3	TGTGCCAGCAGTTTTTGGGGGACTAGCGGGGGGGCCGGGACGCAGTATTTT	CASSFWGTSGGAGTQYF
many	TRBV10-3	.	TRBJ2-1	TGTGCCATCAGTGAATTCTACGGGACTAATGAGCAGTTCTTC	CAISEFYGTNEQFF
many	TRBV6-2/TRBV6-3	.	TRBJ2-2	TGTGCCAGCAGTTTCGGGACAAGGGCCCTAGACCGGGAGCTGTTTTTT	CASSFGTRALDRELFF
many	TRBV28	.	TRBJ2-7	TGTGCCAGCAGAGGTCAGGGGAACTACGAGCAGTACTTC	CASRGQGNYEQYF
many	TRBV28	.	TRBJ1-1	TGTGCCAGCCTTCCCGGTGGGGAGTGGACTGAAGCTTTCTTT	CASLPGGEWTEAFF
many	TRBV6-1	TRBD1	TRBJ1-6	TGTGCCAGCAGTCCCCTCCCGGGACAGGGGGGTAATTCACCCCTCCACTTT	CASSPLPGQGGNSPLHF
few	TRBV4-3	TRBD1	TRBJ1-2	TGCGCCAGCAGCCAATCTCCGGACAGGGTTTATGGCTACACCTTC	CASSQSPDRVYGYTF
many	TRBV6-1	TRBD2	TRBJ2-1	TGTGCCAGCAGTGAAGGAGTAGCGGGGGGGTGGAATGAGCAGTTCTTC	CASSEGVAGGWNEQFF
.	TRBV24-1	.	TRBJ2-5	TGTGCCACCAGTGACCCCGGCCACCAAGAGACCCAGTACTTC	CATSDPGHQETQYF
.	TRBV5-1	TRBD1	TRBJ2-5	TGCGCCAGCAGCTTAGCAGGGACAGTAGCAGAGACCCAGTACTTC	CASSLAGTVAETQYF
few	TRBV27	.	TRBJ1-5	TGTGCCAGCAGTCTCGTTGGGGGAAGCAACAATCAGCCCCAGCATTTT	CASSLVGGSNNQPQHF
many	TRBV10-3	.	TRBJ2-2	TGTGCCATCAGCGACAGTTTCACCGGGGAGCTGTTTTTT	CAISDSFTGELFF
few	TRBV5-6	.	TRBJ1-1	TGTGCCAGCAGCTTGGGGTTTAGTCCCACTGAAGCTTTCTTT	CASSLGFSPTEAFF
many	TRBV20-1	.	TRBJ1-5	TGCAGTGCTAGAAAGAATGGGCAGGTGGGCAATCAGCCCCAGCATTTT	CSARKNGQVGNQPQHF
many	TRBV3-1	TRBD2	TRBJ2-1	TGTGCCAGCAGCCTCGCGGGGGGCGTCCACAATGAGCAGTTCTTC	CASSLAGGVHNEQFF
.	TRBV23-1	.	TRBJ2-5	TGCGCCAGCCCCCACGTCTTGCGGGACCAAGAGACCCAGTACTTC	CASPHVLRDQETQYF
.	TRBV6-2/TRBV6-3	.	TRBJ2-5	TGTGCCAGCAGTCAAGGGGTGACCCAGTACTTC	CASSQGVTQYF
few	TRBV11-2	.	TRBJ1-1	TGTGCCAGCAGCTCTAACAGGGATCGTGGGGCTTTCTTT	CASSSNRDRGAFF
few	TRBV5-1	.	TRBJ1-2	TGCGCCAGCAGCTTAGGTACTGGAAGTGGCTACACCTTC	CASSLGTGSGYTF
few	TRBV7-2	.	TRBJ2-5	TGTGCCAGCAGCCCCGTTGGACAGACCCAGTACTTC	CASSPVGQTQYF
many	TRBV2	.	TRBJ1-1	TGTGCCAGCAGTGGCAGGACGCCCTTCTCTGAAGCTTTCTTT	CASSGRTPFSEAFF
many	TRBV5-1	TRBD1	TRBJ1-4	TGCGCCACAGCCGAGGCGACAGGGGATGAAAAACTGTTTTTT	CATAEATGDEKLFF
many	TRBV18	.	TRBJ2-1	TGTGCCAGCTCACCACCGGAGGTCGAGTGGGGCACTGAGCAGTTCTTC	CASSPPEVEWGTEQFF
many	TRBV29-1	TRBD1	TRBJ1-2	TGCAGCGTTGATTGGACAGGGTTATATGGCTACACCTTC	CSVDWTGLYGYTF
many	TRBV12-3/TRBV12-4	TRBD2	TRBJ2-7	TGTGCCAGCACCTTTTTAGCGGGGTACTCCGAGCAGTACTTC	CASTFLAGYSEQYF
many	TRBV6-5	.	TRBJ2-7	TGTGCCAGCAGTTACGGGTTTTCCTACGAGCAGTACTTC	CASSYGFSYEQYF
few	TRBV28	.	TRBJ1-2	TGTGCCAGTATTCTAAATCCCGGGACACACTATGGCTACACCTTC	CASILNPGTHYGYTF
many	TRBV20-1	.	TRBJ1-5	TGCAGTGCTAGAGATATTCGCGGGGCTGAGAGCAATCAGCCCCAGCATTTT	CSARDIRGAESNQPQHF
.	TRBV11-2	.	TRBJ2-1	TGTGCCAGCAGCTTAGAGAGGGTTACCTACAATGAGCAGTTCTTC	CASSLERVTYNEQFF
.	TRBV7-8	.	TRBJ1-5	TGTGCCAGCAGCGCCGGACCGCCGTATAGCAATCAGCCCCAGCATTTT	CASSAGPPYSNQPQHF
few	TRBV5-1	.	TRBJ1-1	TGCGCCAGCAGCTTGTTCGGGCAGTCGACTGAAGCTTTCTTT	CASSLFGQSTEAFF
many	TRBV5-1	.	TRBJ2-7	TGCGCCAGCAGCTCGGGGGCTAGCCCCCTGTTTGGGTACGAGCAGTACTTC	CASSSGASPLFGYEQYF
many	TRBV7-9	.	TRBJ2-3	TGTGCCAGCACCAAACAGGGAACTAGCACAGATACGCAGTATTTT	CASTKQGTSTDTQYF
many	TRBV27	.	TRBJ2-7	TGTGCCAGCGGGAGGGGGGGGTCCTACGAGCAGTACTTC	CASGRGGSYEQYF
.	TRBV2	.	TRBJ1-4	TGTGCCAGCAGGAATGTGTTGACCAACGAAAAACTGTTTTTT	CASRNVLTNEKLFF